This T cell receptor beta chain was sequenced for a study of T cells expressing NK-cell markers (dated by TCRdb to the early 2020s). Regarding the complete study: TCR beta-chain repertoires were profiled in sorted CD3+CD56+NKG2C+, CD3+CD56+NKG2C- and CD3+CD56-NKG2C+ T-cell subsets from eight donors. Among the eight sequenced donors, seven were HCMV-seropositive and one was HCMV-seronegative. All eight donors whose samples were sequenced were randomly selected healthy volunteers, three of them men and five women. Illumina HiSeq 2000/2500, MiSeq or NextSeq was used to sequence libraries as 2 x 150 bp reads. What the study reported, not specific to this receptor: Whether the expanded NKG2C-expressing T cell clones were specific for HCMV antigens was left unclear. Those dominant clonotypes were again the most abundant among CD3+CD56-NKG2C+ cells in a handful of donors, at about 28.3-65%. In six donors, the dominant CD3+CD56+NKG2C+ clonotypes were among the top 10 CD8+ clonotypes and accounted for roughly 1.0-8% of CD8+ T cells.

HCMV serostatus was determined by detecting HCMV-specific IgG in serum with a commercial ELISA kit. Ficoll density gradient centrifugation was used to isolate peripheral blood mononuclear cells from blood. These reads were obtained on an Illumina HiSeq 2000. 5'RACE template switching, by which a universal primer site and unique molecular identifiers were added, was used to make TCR beta cDNA libraries. Priming for cDNA synthesis came from the TCR beta constant segment, and two successive PCR amplification steps followed. The original pipeline was this. MIGEC was used to demultiplex reads and group reads by UMI, and MiTCR was used to assemble and quantify clonotypes. To exclude erroneous sequences, any TCR cDNA sequence not supported by at least two reads was discarded. The tcR package was used for downstream repertoire analysis, and clonotypes were matched across fractions by CDR3 nucleotide sequence plus V segment. VDJmatch was used to annotate antigen specificity against VDJdb, with one amino acid substitution in CDR3 allowed. TCRdb reprocessed the sequencing reads and holds a single record per CDR3 protein sequence, with no DNA. Here the V and J calls rest on TCRdb's processing, not on the authors' analysis. The sample table on file contains 500,000 to 700,000 distinct CDR3 sequences. The leading ten clones occupy about 3.6% of the sample.

For CDR1 and CDR2, the germline V gene (reference sequence) lists LNHNV and YYDKDF. The CDR3 goes from the cysteine to the phenylalanine over 21 residues. DNA for this receptor is not on file. Points on this clonotype: The clone's antigen remains unknown.

In this chain, TRBV15 is recombined with TRBJ2-2; no DNA is available, so the TRBD2 call from TCRdb remains unchecked. Sequences were obtained from blood T cells: a sorted CD56 or NKG2C T cell subset, CD4+ or CD8+ T cells, or bulk PBMC T cells (not recorded which). This TCR was recovered from a man aged 18 to 30 in good health. Donor details come from another sample of the same person, matched by shared clones. The CDR3 sequence is CATSRENARFGPTRNTGELFF. With all but the CDR3 taken from the reference TRBV15 and TRBJ2-2 genes, the full variable domain is: DAMVIQNPRYQVTQFGKPVTLSCSQTLNHNVMYWYQQKSSQAPKLLFHYYDKDFNNEADTPDNFQSRRPNTSFCFLDIRSPGLGDTAMYLCATSRENARFGPTRNTGELFFGEGSRLTVL.